A single sample is the source of the 20 T cell receptor beta chains below, sequenced in a study of cytomegalovirus exposure and HLA in healthy donors. This table comes from immunoSEQ multiplex PCR, and its TCRdb copy is limited to in-frame clones, with some not included. The repertoire holds 150,000 to 200,000 clones, almost 85% seen once, with 10% in the top ten. What was sequenced was PBMCs. These receptors all stem from a man aged 25-45 years in good health and CMV-seropositive.

The rearrangement joins TRBV2 to TRBJ2-3; maybe TRBD2 (6 bases). Germline V gene sequence: CDR1 SNHLY, CDR2 FYNNEI. The germline V and J ends were trimmed by 0 bases and 4 bases, with 17 bases remaining between them. The CDR3 is 17 residues long. Here the CDR3 DNA reads TGTGCCAGCAGTGAAGCTTCACTAGCTATACGGCCAGATACGCAGTATTTT. Protein sequence: CASSEASLAIRPDTQYF.

The V and J genes are TRBV5-4 and TRBJ1-4, with 10 positions matching TRBD1. The germline CDR1 and CDR2 sequences are SGHNT and YYREEE (reference sequence). The CDR3 loop spans 15 amino acids. Trimming removed 3 bases from V and 6 bases from J; junction bases left unmatched: 5. CDR3 region: CASSSRTGGYEKLFF. CDR3 DNA: TGTGCCAGCAGCTCCCGGACAGGGGGTTATGAAAAACTGTTTTTT. The full variable domain, with the rest looked up from reference TRBV5-4 and TRBJ1-4, is ETGVTQSPTHLIKTRGQQVTLRCSSQSGHNTVSWYQQALGQGPQFIFQYYREEENGRGNFPPRFSGLQFPNYSSELNVNALELDDSALYLCASSSRTGGYEKLFFGSGTQLSVL.

J is TRBJ2-5 and V is TRBV9, with D perhaps TRBD1 (6 bases). CDR1 and CDR2 (germline): SGDLS, YYNGEE. The V gene lost 7 bases and the J gene lost 4 bases, with 26 bases spanning the gap. This CDR3 comprises 17 residues. CDR3 sequence (DNA): TGTGCCAGCCGCCATAGTCCTCCGTCGTACAGGGCAGAGACCCAGTACTTC. Translation gives CASRHSPPSYRAETQYF.

This clone was picked up one time. The J gene is TRBJ2-2, the V gene TRBV5-1; D is possibly TRBD2 (6 bases). V was cut by 4 bases and J by 5 bases, with 15 bases left in between. The germline CDR1 and CDR2 sequences are SGHRS and YFSETQ. There are 15 residues in the CDR3. The CDR3 DNA sequence: TGCGCCAGCAGCCCCACCGGGACTTGGACCGGGGAGCTGTTTTTT. Residues: CASSPTGTWTGELFF.

The chain uses TRBV27 and TRBJ1-1; 10 positions agree with TRBD1. The V gene's germline CDR1 is MNHEY and CDR2 SMNVEV (reference sequence). The V gene end was trimmed by 5 bases and the J gene end by 1 base; junction bases not matched to a gene: 4. CDR3 length: 15 amino acids. The CDR3 nucleotides are TGTGCCAGCAGTCGACAGGGGGCCCCGAACACTGAAGCTTTCTTT. The encoded protein is CASSRQGAPNTEAFF.

This clone was seen only once. The chain links TRBV6-5 to TRBJ2-7; possible D gene TRBD2, 5 bases. The CDR3 contains 14 residues. The V end lost 0 bases, the J end lost 0 bases, and 6 bases lay between the germline ends. The germline V gene has CDR1 MNHEY and CDR2 SVGAGI. The chain's CDR3 is CASSYSGSSYEQYF. CDR3 nucleotide sequence: TGTGCCAGCAGTTACTCGGGGAGCTCCTACGAGCAGTACTTC.

This chain links TRBV4-2 with TRBJ2-2, with D possibly TRBD2 on 6 matching bases. CDR1 is LGHNA and CDR2 is YNFKEQ in the germline V gene. CDR3 length: 14 amino acids. The V end was cut by 4 bases, the J end by 6 bases, with 12 bases between. The CDR3 DNA is TGTGCCAGCAGCCCCCATACTAGCCCCGGGGAGCTGTTTTTT. Translated: CASSPHTSPGELFF.

The chain's CDR3 is CASSLVAGLNNEQFF. The CDR3 DNA reads as TGTGCCAGCAGCTTAGTAGCGGGGCTTAACAATGAGCAGTTCTTC. V and J are TRBV7-8 and TRBJ2-1; TRBD2 agrees at 8 bases. Per germline, CDR1 SGHVS and CDR2 FQNEAQ. The CDR3 spans 15 residues. With V trimmed by 1 base and J by 5 bases, 4 bases remained unmatched.

The chain is built from TRBV7-2 and TRBJ1-1; D is undetermined. This CDR3 is 12 amino acids long. The V gene lost 3 bases and the J gene lost 3 bases, with 5 bases spanning the gap. The germline CDR1 and CDR2 sequences are SGHTA and FQGNSA. The chain's CDR3 is CASSFSYTEAFF. In DNA, the CDR3 is TGTGCCAGCAGCTTCTCCTACACTGAAGCTTTCTTT. Combining the CDR3 with reference TRBV7-2 and TRBJ1-1 gives the whole variable domain GAGVSQSPSNKVTEKGKDVELRCDPISGHTALYWYRQSLGQGLEFLIYFQGNSAPDKSGLPSDRFSAERTGGSVSTLTIQRTQQEDSAVYLCASSFSYTEAFFGQGTRLTVV.

The CDR3 DNA follows: TGTGCCAGCAGTGAAGTAGGGACAGGGTATCAAGCTTTCTTT. The encoded protein is CASSEVGTGYQAFF. This chain links TRBV6-1 with TRBJ1-1; 9 nucleotides agree with TRBD1. The CDR3 consists of 14 residues. The V gene end was trimmed by 1 base and the J gene end by 9 bases; junction bases not matched to a gene: 6. Germline loops: CDR1 MNHNS, CDR2 SASEGT.

This chain connects TRBV23-1 to TRBJ1-5; D gene ambiguous. TRBV23-1 is an open reading frame, and its role is uncertain. V was cut by 4 bases and J by 2 bases, with 12 bases left in between. The CDR3 consists of 15 residues. In DNA form, the CDR3 reads TGCGCCAGCAGTCTCCCCCGGGGAGGCAATCAGCCCCAGCATTTT. Amino acid sequence: CASSLPRGGNQPQHF.

The chain employs TRBV19 and TRBJ1-2; 7 bases are shared with TRBD1. The V segment lost 4 bases and the J segment 7 bases; nucleotides outside the gene matches: 9. The CDR3 sequence is 14 residues long. Germline CDR1 is LNHDA and CDR2 is SQIVND (reference sequence). The CDR3 nucleotides read TGTGCCAGTAGTACTACAGGGGTCAAGGCTGGCTACACCTTC. This codes for CASSTTGVKAGYTF.

The genes are TRBV7-6 and TRBJ1-4, with TRBD1 matching 9 bases. Germline assignment: CDR1 SGHVS and CDR2 FNYEAQ. The CDR3 sequence is 14 residues long. Germline trimming cut 5 bases from V and 7 bases from J; bases unmatched to any gene: 5. CDR3 nucleotides: TGTGCCAGCAGCCTCGGACAGGGGCGTGAAAAACTGTTTTTT. Its protein is CASSLGQGREKLFF.

In this sample, this clone turned up once. The sample holds other DNA sequences that translate to the same CDR3. The V and J genes are TRBV18 and TRBJ2-7; D remains ambiguous. Between the trimmed V and J ends, which lost 2 bases and 4 bases, there was a span of 6 bases. CDR1 KGHSH and CDR2 LQKENI come from the germline V gene. The CDR3 totals 12 residues. The CDR3 spells CASSPGQYEQYF. As DNA, the CDR3 is TGTGCCAGCTCACCAGGGCAGTACGAGCAGTACTTC.

V gene TRBV27 combines with J gene TRBJ1-2; 8 bases are a match to TRBD1. V trimming: 5 bases; J trimming: 6 bases; junction bases outside the gene matches: 14. Germline loops: CDR1 MNHEY, CDR2 SMNVEV (reference sequence). The CDR3 has 16 residues. The CDR3 nucleotides are TGTGCCAGCAGTCACCTTGTCGGGACAGGCCCACATGGCTACACCTTC. Translating it yields CASSHLVGTGPHGYTF.

The CDR3 DNA follows: TGTGCCAGCAGCTTGGGACAGCTGGGGCGCCAAGAGACCCAGTACTTC. Encoded protein: CASSLGQLGRQETQYF. The chain uses TRBV11-3 and TRBJ2-5; 7 bases map to TRBD1. This CDR3 is built from 16 residues. Germline CDR1 and CDR2: SGHNT and YENEEA. V trimming: 3 bases; J trimming: 1 base; junction bases outside the gene matches: 8.

The chain combines TRBV2 with TRBJ1-1; D is possibly TRBD1 (5 bases). Germline V gives CDR1 SNHLY, CDR2 FYNNEI. This CDR3 comprises 15 residues. Trimming shortened V by 6 bases and J by 5 bases, and 19 bases separated the two germline ends. The CDR3 here is CASSQTSSGGTEAFF. The CDR3 nucleotides read TGTGCCAGCAGCCAAACAAGCTCCGGGGGAACTGAAGCTTTCTTT. The full variable domain, in which reference TRBV2 and TRBJ1-1 provide the parts outside the CDR3, is EPEVTQTPSHQVTQMGQEVILRCVPISNHLYFYWYRQILGQKVEFLVSFYNNEISEKSEIFDDQFSVERPDGSNFTLKIRSTKLEDSAMYFCASSQTSSGGTEAFFGQGTRLTVV.

The chain employs TRBV30 and TRBJ1-2, with a possible D match to TRBD1 (6 bases). Germline V CDR1 and CDR2: GTSNPN, SVGIG (reference sequence). The germline V and J ends were trimmed by 8 bases and 5 bases, with 21 bases remaining between them. This CDR3 is built from 14 residues. For the CDR3, the DNA is TGTGCCGGCTGGACAGCGGCCATGGCGTATGGCTACACCTTC. Residues: CAGWTAAMAYGYTF.

The V gene is TRBV9, the J gene TRBJ2-3; 7 bases agree with TRBD2. J lost 2 bases, V lost 0 bases, and 6 bases had no gene match. CDR1 and CDR2 from the germline V gene are SGDLS and YYNGEE. This CDR3 has 16 residues. The CDR3 sequence: CASSVASGTATDTQYF. Here the CDR3 DNA reads TGTGCCAGCAGCGTAGCGAGCGGGACCGCCACAGATACGCAGTATTTT.

The chain is built from TRBV5-1 and TRBJ2-7, with a possible D match to TRBD1 (6 bases). Looked up from germline, CDR1 is SGHRS and CDR2 is YFSETQ. V lost 3 bases to trimming and J lost 3 bases, with 7 bases between them. The CDR3 runs 12 residues. The CDR3 spells CASSSDSYEQYF. CDR3 nucleotide sequence: TGCGCCAGCAGCTCGGACAGCTACGAGCAGTACTTC.